What follows describes a single TCR beta chain. The sample is drawn from a study of spatial heterogeneity in lung cancer. At the level of the study: Compared with alpha-chain sequences, beta-chain sequences were consistently detected in greater numbers.

CDR3 size: 15 residues. With 5 bases removed from V and 4 bases from J, the gap between germline ends came to 14 bases. The germline V gene encodes CDR1 MNHEY and CDR2 SVGEGT. A unique molecular identifier was carried by every single TCR cDNA molecule. Via MiXCR, TCRdb re-called the 5' RACE reads, giving one row per CDR3 protein. The data show about 440 distinct CDR3 sequences, about 20% seen once. The sample's time point: sample taken at primary tumor resection. This chain joins TRBV6-2 or TRBV6-3 and TRBJ2-2, with D perhaps matching TRBD1 (6 bases). This TCR came from a male donor with early-stage non-small cell lung cancer. Sequences were derived from normal lung tissue next to the tumor, sampled at surgery. DNA of the CDR3: TGTGCCAGCAGTGGGGGCAGGCAAAGCACCGGGGAGCTGTTTTTT. Its protein product is CASSGGRQSTGELFF.